This T cell receptor beta chain was profiled in a study of blood T cells in healthy people across ages. Using a J-beta primer mix together with a sample-barcoded 5' primer, a second PCR was run for roughly 6 to 11 cycles. Each cDNA was tagged by a template-switch adaptor containing 12 random nucleotides. All samples yielded 3 million or more CDR3-containing paired-end reads. A single record per CDR3 protein comes from TCRdb applying MiXCR to the 5' RACE reads. The data contain approximately 680,000 distinct CDR3 sequences, 32% of them singletons. The V and J ends lost 1 base and 0 bases respectively, with 10 bases between them. This CDR3 has 15 residues. Only a few counts were recorded for this clonotype. Antigen: not known. Study results and caveats: Total diversity from one million sequenced T cells was likely underestimated. CMV status of donors was not determined, possibly confounding expanded clonotype changes.

The chain couples TRBV5-3 to TRBJ1-1; no reliable D call. TRBV5-3 is annotated as an ORF whose role is uncertain. This clonotype was obtained from a woman of 80 years or more in good health. Sequencing was carried out using blood. CDR3 bases: TGTGCCAGAAGCTTGTCGAGGCGGTTGAACACTGAAGCTTTCTTT. Its protein is CARSLSRRLNTEAFF.